The present TCR beta chain was sequenced within a study of cytomegalovirus exposure and HLA in healthy donors. General study points: Within a later analysis, the majority of CMV-associated TCR beta chains appeared HLA-restricted.

Of note for this clone: Its antigen is currently unknown.

The PCR employed 60 Vbeta primers together with 13 Jbeta primers. TCRdb's table, derived via immunoSEQ multiplex PCR, lists solely in-frame clones and lacks some. This sample has about 130,000 clones; under 80% occur once, and the top ten carry around 4%. Germline CDR1 and CDR2: MNHNY and SVGAGI (reference sequence). Germline trimming cut 4 bases from V and 4 bases from J; bases unmatched to any gene: 4. The CDR3 has 14 amino acids. The material sequenced was PBMCs. This receptor was taken from a man aged 18 to 35 in good health and CMV-seropositive. This chain uses TRBV6-6 with TRBJ1-1, with TRBD1 matching over 9 bases. CDR3 sequence reads: CASSFLGQGTEAFF. The CDR3 region has the DNA TGTGCCAGCAGTTTCTTGGGACAGGGCACTGAAGCTTTCTTT.